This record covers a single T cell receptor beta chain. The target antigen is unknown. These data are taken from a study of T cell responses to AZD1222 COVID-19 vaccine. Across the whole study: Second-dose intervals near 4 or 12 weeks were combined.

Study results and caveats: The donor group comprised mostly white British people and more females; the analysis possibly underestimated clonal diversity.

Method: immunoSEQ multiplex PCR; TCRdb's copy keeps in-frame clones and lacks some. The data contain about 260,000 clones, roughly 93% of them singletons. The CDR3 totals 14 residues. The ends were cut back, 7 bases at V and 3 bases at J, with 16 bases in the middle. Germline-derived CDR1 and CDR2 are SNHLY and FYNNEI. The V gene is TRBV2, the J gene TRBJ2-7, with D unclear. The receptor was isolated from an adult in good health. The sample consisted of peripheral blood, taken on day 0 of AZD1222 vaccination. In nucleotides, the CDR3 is TGTGCCAGCATTCAAAGTGAGATGCTCTACGAGCAGTACTTC. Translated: CASIQSEMLYEQYF.